The clone carrying this T cell receptor beta chain was seen a handful of times. Data came from immunoSEQ multiplex PCR; TCRdb stores just in-frame clones and leaves some out. The profile shows 260,000 or so clones, roughly 89% of them singletons. This CDR3 spans 16 amino acids. Trimming cost V 1 base and J 5 bases; bases outside gene matches: 6. CDR1 is MGHRA, CDR2 YSYEKL, per germline. The sample originates from a study of blood T cell repertoires in COVID-19. On the study more broadly: Spain, Italy and the United States supplied samples that represented acute and convalescent COVID-19. PBMCs, B-cell-depleted T cells, or T cells provided the cDNA or gDNA that made up the material.

Individuals drawn from around 24 US areas were roughly 18 to 95 years old. Participant reports of clinical history set cohort assignment. The clonotype originates from a woman in her 30s with acute COVID-19. The V call is TRBV4-1, the J call TRBJ2-7, with 12 positions matching TRBD1. Material for sequencing was PBMCs or T cells enriched from blood (not recorded which). CDR3 region: CASSQGDRGLGDEQYF. The CDR3 nucleotides read TGCGCCAGCAGCCAAGGGGACAGGGGGCTCGGGGACGAGCAGTACTTC.